These T cell receptor beta chains were read from a single sample in a study of cytotoxic CD8 clonotypes in ibrutinib-treated CLL. Profiling relied on immunoSEQ multiplex PCR, and the TCRdb table lists in-frame clones only, not all of them. The sample shows 330,000 or so clones, roughly 71% of them seen only once. The sequenced sample was PBMCs, obtained after 36 months of ibrutinib treatment. These TCRs come from a human donor with chronic lymphocytic leukemia. Both conserved end residues are part of each CDR3.

v_call,j_call,cdr3_aa
TRBV19,TRBJ2-2,CASSIKGLWTGELFF
TRBV23-1,TRBJ2-7,CASSQSQRGKSSYEQYF
TRBV5-1,TRBJ1-5,CASSSTGGGQPQHF
TRBV5-1,TRBJ2-1,CASSFTGGNEQFF
TRBV2,TRBJ1-2,CASSGTGGYYGYTF
TRBV5-4,TRBJ2-1,CASSGTGDRDEQFF
TRBV6-6,TRBJ2-2,CASGWGASGNTGELFF
TRBV7-2,TRBJ2-3,CASSHYPGLAGGPTDTQYF
TRBV5-1,TRBJ2-7,CASSYGTGFYEQYF
TRBV9,TRBJ1-1,CASSFWDSTMNTEAFF
TRBV9,TRBJ2-3,CASVRGSTDTQYF
TRBV7-8,TRBJ1-5,CASSRGQGADYSNQPQHF
TRBV15,TRBJ2-5,CATSSPGERETQYF
TRBV6-7,TRBJ1-5,CAIQWAENNQPQHF
TRBV2,TRBJ1-4,CASKVAALNEKLFF